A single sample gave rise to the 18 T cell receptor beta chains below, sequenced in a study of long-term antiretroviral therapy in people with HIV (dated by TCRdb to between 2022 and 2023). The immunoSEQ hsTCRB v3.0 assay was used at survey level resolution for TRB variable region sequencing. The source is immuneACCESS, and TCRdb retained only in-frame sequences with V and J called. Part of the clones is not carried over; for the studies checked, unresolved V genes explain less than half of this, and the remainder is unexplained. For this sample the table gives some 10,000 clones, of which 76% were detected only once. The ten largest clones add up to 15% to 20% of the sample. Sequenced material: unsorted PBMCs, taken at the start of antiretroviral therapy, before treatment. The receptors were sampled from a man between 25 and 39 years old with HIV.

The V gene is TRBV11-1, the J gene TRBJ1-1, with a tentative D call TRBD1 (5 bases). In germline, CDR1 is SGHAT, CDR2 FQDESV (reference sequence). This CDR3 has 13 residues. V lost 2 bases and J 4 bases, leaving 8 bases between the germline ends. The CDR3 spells CASSLQGVTEAFF. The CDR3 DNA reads TGTGCCAGCAGCTTACAGGGAGTCACTGAAGCTTTCTTT.

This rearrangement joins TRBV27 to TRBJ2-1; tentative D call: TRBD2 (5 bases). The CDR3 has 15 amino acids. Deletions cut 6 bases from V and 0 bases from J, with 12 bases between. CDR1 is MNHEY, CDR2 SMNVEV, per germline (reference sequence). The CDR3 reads CASSPPADSYNEQFF. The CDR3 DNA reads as TGTGCCAGCAGCCCCCCAGCGGACTCCTACAATGAGCAGTTCTTC.

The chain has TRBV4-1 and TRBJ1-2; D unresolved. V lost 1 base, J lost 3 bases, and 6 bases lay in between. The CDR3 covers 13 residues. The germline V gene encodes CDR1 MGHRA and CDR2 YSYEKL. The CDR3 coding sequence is TGCGCCAGCAGCCAAGGAATTGACTATGGCTACACCTTC. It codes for CASSQGIDYGYTF.

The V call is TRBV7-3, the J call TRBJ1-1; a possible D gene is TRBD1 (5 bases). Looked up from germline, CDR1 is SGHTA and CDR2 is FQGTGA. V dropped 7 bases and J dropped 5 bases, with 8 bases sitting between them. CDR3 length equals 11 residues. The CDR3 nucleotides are TGTGCCAGCACTGGGGGGACTGAAGCTTTCTTT. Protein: CASTGGTEAFF.

The CDR3 spells CASSYKGTDGELFF. The DNA of the CDR3 is TGTGCCAGCAGTTACAAGGGGACAGACGGGGAGCTGTTTTTT. This rearrangement joins TRBV6-6 to TRBJ2-2, with 7 bases aligning to TRBD1. Germline CDR1 reads MNHNY; CDR2 reads SVGAGI (reference sequence). V lost 2 bases, J lost 7 bases, and 4 bases stayed unmatched. The CDR3 is 14 amino acids.

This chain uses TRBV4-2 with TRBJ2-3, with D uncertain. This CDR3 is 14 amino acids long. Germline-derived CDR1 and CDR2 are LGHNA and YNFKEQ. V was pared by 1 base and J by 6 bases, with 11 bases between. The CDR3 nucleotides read TGTGCCAGCAGCCAAGGTGACCTCAAGGATACGCAGTATTTT. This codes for CASSQGDLKDTQYF.

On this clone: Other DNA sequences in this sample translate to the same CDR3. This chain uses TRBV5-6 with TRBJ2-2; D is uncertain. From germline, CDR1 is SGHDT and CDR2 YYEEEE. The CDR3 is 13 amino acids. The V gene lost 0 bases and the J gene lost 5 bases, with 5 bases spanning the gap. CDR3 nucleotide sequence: TGTGCCAGCAGCTTGGGTAATACCGGGGAGCTGTTTTTT. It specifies CASSLGNTGELFF.

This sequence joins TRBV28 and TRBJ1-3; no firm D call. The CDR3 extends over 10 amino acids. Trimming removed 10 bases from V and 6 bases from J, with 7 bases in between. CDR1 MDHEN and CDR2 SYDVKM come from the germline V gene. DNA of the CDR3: TGTGCCACCCGAACAAACACCATATATTTT. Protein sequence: CATRTNTIYF.

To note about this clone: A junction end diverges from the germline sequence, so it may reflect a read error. The CDR3 DNA reads as TGTGCCAGCAGTGAATCTGTTCCCCTGACAGGGAAGATCGATTTT. Encoded protein: CASSESVPLTGKIDF. V usage is TRBV6-1 and J usage is TRBJ1-4; TRBD1 agrees at 7 bases. The CDR3 runs to 15 residues. In germline, CDR1 is MNHNS, CDR2 SASEGT.

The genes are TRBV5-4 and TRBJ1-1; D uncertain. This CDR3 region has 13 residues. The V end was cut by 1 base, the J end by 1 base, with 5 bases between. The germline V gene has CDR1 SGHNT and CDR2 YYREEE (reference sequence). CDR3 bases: TGTGCCAGCAGCTTGAGGCCGAACACTGAAGCTTTCTTT. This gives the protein CASSLRPNTEAFF.

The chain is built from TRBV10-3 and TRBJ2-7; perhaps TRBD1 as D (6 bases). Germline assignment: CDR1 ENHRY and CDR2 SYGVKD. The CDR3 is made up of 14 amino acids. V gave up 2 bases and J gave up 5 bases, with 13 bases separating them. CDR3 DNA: TGTGCCATCAGTGAGATGTCAGGGGTGAACGAGCAGTACTTC. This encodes CAISEMSGVNEQYF.

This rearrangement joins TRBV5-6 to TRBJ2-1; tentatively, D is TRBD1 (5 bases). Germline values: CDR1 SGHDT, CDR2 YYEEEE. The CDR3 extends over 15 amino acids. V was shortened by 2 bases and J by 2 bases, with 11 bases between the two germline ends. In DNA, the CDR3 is TGTGCCAGCAGCTTCCCAGGGCAGGCCTACAATGAGCAGTTCTTC. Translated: CASSFPGQAYNEQFF.

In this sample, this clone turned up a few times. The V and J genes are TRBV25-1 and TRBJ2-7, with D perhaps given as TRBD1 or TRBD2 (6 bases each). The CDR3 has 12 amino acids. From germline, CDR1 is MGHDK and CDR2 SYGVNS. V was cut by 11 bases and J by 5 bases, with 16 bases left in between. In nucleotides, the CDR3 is TGTGCCGCCGAGGCCGGGGGCAACGAGCAGTACTTC. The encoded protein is CAAEAGGNEQYF.

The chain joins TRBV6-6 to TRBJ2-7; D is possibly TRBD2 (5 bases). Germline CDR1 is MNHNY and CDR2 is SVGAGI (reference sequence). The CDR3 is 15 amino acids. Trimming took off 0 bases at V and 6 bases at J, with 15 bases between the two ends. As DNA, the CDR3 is TGTGCCAGCAGTTACTCAGGGCCCCAAGGAGGCGAGCAGTACTTC. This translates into CASSYSGPQGGEQYF.

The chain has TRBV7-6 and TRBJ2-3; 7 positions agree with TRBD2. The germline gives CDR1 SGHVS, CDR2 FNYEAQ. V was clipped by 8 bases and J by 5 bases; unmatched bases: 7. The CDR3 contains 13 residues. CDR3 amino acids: CASERGGGDTQYF. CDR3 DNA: TGTGCCAGCGAGCGGGGCGGGGGAGATACGCAGTATTTT.

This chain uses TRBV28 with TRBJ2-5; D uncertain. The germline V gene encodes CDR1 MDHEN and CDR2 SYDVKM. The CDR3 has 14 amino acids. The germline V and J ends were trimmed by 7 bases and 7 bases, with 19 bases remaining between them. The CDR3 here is CASKVSGQTGTQYF. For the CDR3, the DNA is TGTGCCAGCAAGGTTTCTGGCCAGACCGGGACCCAGTACTTC.

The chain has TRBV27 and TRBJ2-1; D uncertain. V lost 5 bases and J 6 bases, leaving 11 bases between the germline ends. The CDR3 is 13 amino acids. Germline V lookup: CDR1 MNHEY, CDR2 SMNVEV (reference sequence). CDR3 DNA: TGTGCCAGCAGTATCCAACAGTTCAATGAGCAGTTCTTC. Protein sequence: CASSIQQFNEQFF.

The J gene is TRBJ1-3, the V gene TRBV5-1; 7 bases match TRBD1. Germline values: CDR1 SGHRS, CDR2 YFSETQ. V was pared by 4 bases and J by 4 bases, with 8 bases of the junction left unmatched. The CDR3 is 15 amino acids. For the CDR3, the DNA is TGCGCCAGCAGCCCCGACAGGGCCTCCGGAAACACCATATATTTT. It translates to CASSPDRASGNTIYF. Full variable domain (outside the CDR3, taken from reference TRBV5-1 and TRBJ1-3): KAGVTQTPRYLIKTRGQQVTLSCSPISGHRSVSWYQQTPGQGLQFLFEYFSETQRNKGNFPGRFSGRQFSNSRSEMNVSTLELGDSALYLCASSPDRASGNTIYFGEGSWLTVV.